These 20 T cell receptor beta chains came from one sample sequenced in a study of CD8 T cells in acute hepatitis C reinfection. Noted time point: at least 347 days after estimated infection, following spontaneous clearance. Sequencing of hepatitis C virus-specific cells was done ex vivo rather than after in vitro expansion. Profiling relied on immunoSEQ multiplex PCR, and the TCRdb table lists in-frame clones only, not all of them. The sample lists 2,500 or so clones; roughly 67% were seen once. Study-wide findings and caveats: Preferential TRBV04 and TRBV06 usage appeared in all groups and was not explained by the naive pool.

The sequenced sample was HCV NS3-1073 tetramer-sorted CD8+ T cells from PBMCs, obtained at follow-up. The receptors stem from a middle-aged man who spontaneously cleared hepatitis C infection.

The J gene is TRBJ1-3, the V gene TRBV5-1; 7 bases line up with TRBD1. This CDR3 has 14 residues. Germline CDR1 reads SGHRS; CDR2 reads YFSETQ. The ends lost 4 bases at V and 0 bases at J; junction bases unmatched: 1. The CDR3 reads CASSRTGSGNTIYF. The CDR3 DNA is TGCGCCAGCAGCCGGACAGGCTCTGGAAACACCATATATTTT.

The sample holds one count of this clone. The V call is TRBV29-1, the J call TRBJ2-7; D possibly uses TRBD1 or TRBD2 (5 bases each). Trimming cost V 5 bases and J 1 base, with 12 bases left between them. Germline lookup yields CDR1 SQVTM and CDR2 ANQGSEA. This CDR3 has 13 amino acids. CDR3 nucleotides: TGCAGCGTTCAGGGCGGACTGTCCTACGAGCAGTACTTC. Its translation: CSVQGGLSYEQYF.

The chain links TRBV6-5 to TRBJ1-2; the D gene is possibly TRBD1 (6 bases). The germline V and J ends were trimmed by 7 bases and 7 bases, with 16 bases remaining between them. The germline V gene encodes CDR1 MNHEY and CDR2 SVGAGI. The CDR3 runs 13 residues. The CDR3 reads CASTASGVRGYTF. The CDR3 nucleotides read TGTGCCAGCACTGCATCAGGGGTGCGTGGCTACACCTTC.

This clone is deemed large. V and J are TRBV29-1 and TRBJ1-1; possibly TRBD1 for D (5 bases). The V and J ends lost 5 bases and 11 bases respectively, with 21 bases between them. The germline CDR1 and CDR2 sequences are SQVTM and ANQGSEA. This CDR3 has 13 residues. CDR3: CSVSPLGGPAAFF. Here the CDR3 DNA reads TGCAGCGTTTCCCCCTTGGGGGGTCCTGCGGCTTTCTTT.

J is TRBJ2-2 and V is TRBV4-2; no firm D call. Germline-derived CDR1 and CDR2 are LGHNA and YNFKEQ. The CDR3 totals 16 residues. V lost 0 bases to trimming and J lost 2 bases, with 10 bases between them. The CDR3 DNA reads as TGTGCCAGCAGCCAAGAAGTCAGCCCTAACACCGGGGAGCTGTTTTTT. This translates into CASSQEVSPNTGELFF.

The CDR3 DNA follows: TGTGCCAGCAGCTTAGTGTCGAGAGAAGGGAGGAGGGCCACAGATACGCAGTATTTT. Translating gives CASSLVSREGRRATDTQYF. This rearrangement joins TRBV13 to TRBJ2-3, with D maybe TRBD2 (6 bases). Trimming removed 1 base from V and 2 bases from J, with 22 bases in between. The germline CDR1 and CDR2 sequences are PRHDT and FYEKMQ (reference sequence). This CDR3 comprises 19 residues.

The chain joins TRBV2 to TRBJ1-2; the match to TRBD1 covers 8 bases. V was pared by 6 bases and J by 1 base, with 4 bases of the junction left unmatched. The CDR3 loop spans 14 amino acids. Germline loops: CDR1 SNHLY, CDR2 FYNNEI. In nucleotides, the CDR3 is TGTGCCAGCAGCGCGACAGGGGATAACTATGGCTACACCTTC. Translated, it gives CASSATGDNYGYTF.

This clone was observed once. This CDR3 fails to terminate in the conserved phenylalanine or tryptophan, so it likely reflects a read error. It is unclear where the CDR3 begins or ends on the DNA, so no DNA is shown, and the CDR3 is as TCRdb lists it. This chain uses TRBV25-1 with TRBJ1-2. The CDR3 spans 13 amino acids, including both terminal residues. The germline gives CDR1 MGHDK, CDR2 SYGVNS. CDR3 in amino acids: CASTIKRALWLHL.

This sequence joins TRBV20-1 and TRBJ1-1; D is ambiguous. Between the trimmed V and J ends, which lost 3 bases and 1 base, there was a span of 3 bases. CDR3 length: 11 residues. Germline CDR1 is DFQATT and CDR2 is SNEGSKA (reference sequence). The DNA of the CDR3 is TGCAGTGCTAGGGAGAACACTGAAGCTTTCTTT. This gives the protein CSARENTEAFF.

This clone occurred once. This chain links TRBV7-8 with TRBJ1-5; D is ambiguous. V gave up 2 bases and J gave up 2 bases, with 4 bases separating them. The CDR3 loop spans 13 amino acids. Germline CDR1 reads SGHVS; CDR2 reads FQNEAQ. For the CDR3, the DNA is TGTGCCAGCAGCTTATACGGCAATCAGCCCCAGCATTTT. It encodes CASSLYGNQPQHF. Full variable domain (outside the CDR3, taken from reference TRBV7-8 and TRBJ1-5): GAGVSQSPRYKVAKRGQDVALRCDPISGHVSLFWYQQALGQGPEFLTYFQNEAQLDKSGLPSDRFFAERPEGSVSTLKIQRTQQEDSAVYLCASSLYGNQPQHFGDGTRLSIL.

This chain joins TRBV6-1 and TRBJ2-7, with 9 nucleotides matching TRBD1. V was clipped by 6 bases and J by 2 bases; unmatched bases: 8. The length of the CDR3 is 15 residues. Germline-derived CDR1 and CDR2 are MNHNS and SASEGT. CDR3 residues: CASSLDRGRAYEQYF. The CDR3, as DNA: TGTGCCAGCAGCCTCGACAGGGGGAGGGCCTACGAGCAGTACTTC.

The V gene is TRBV29-1, the J gene TRBJ2-7; tentatively, D is TRBD1 (6 bases). V was shortened by 4 bases and J by 4 bases, with 17 bases between the two germline ends. This CDR3 contains 14 residues. CDR1 is SQVTM, CDR2 ANQGSEA, per germline. CDR3: CSVALTGIDYEQYF. The CDR3 nucleotides are TGCAGCGTTGCCCTAACAGGGATAGATTACGAGCAGTACTTC.

J is TRBJ1-1 and V is TRBV7-2; D is unclear. This CDR3 comprises 15 residues. The germline CDR1 and CDR2 sequences are SGHTA and FQGNSA. V was clipped by 5 bases and J by 0 bases, with 13 bases between them. CDR3 loop: CASSAVQEVNTEAFF. The DNA of the CDR3 is TGTGCCAGCAGCGCCGTTCAGGAAGTGAACACTGAAGCTTTCTTT.

This clone was seen only a few times. Other DNA sequences of this sample code for an identical CDR3. The rearrangement uses TRBV5-4 and TRBJ2-2; D possibly uses TRBD1 or TRBD2 (6 bases each). V was clipped by 4 bases and J by 0 bases, with 16 bases between them. There are 17 residues in the CDR3. The germline CDR1 and CDR2 sequences are SGHNT and YYREEE (reference sequence). The CDR3 DNA is TGTGCCAGCAGCCAAGAGCCGGGGGCCCCGAACACCGGGGAGCTGTTTTTT. The encoded protein is CASSQEPGAPNTGELFF.

This clone is medium-sized. The chain carries TRBV4-3 and TRBJ2-7; 11 bases agree with TRBD2. The CDR3 has 18 residues. Trimming cost V 0 bases and J 1 base; bases outside gene matches: 8. The germline V gene has CDR1 LGHNA and CDR2 YSLEER. The CDR3 region is CASSQEPPLAGASYEQYF. The CDR3 nucleotides read TGCGCCAGCAGCCAAGAGCCCCCACTAGCGGGAGCTTCCTACGAGCAGTACTTC.

The chain is built from TRBV7-3 and TRBJ1-6; D perhaps matches TRBD1 (5 bases). This CDR3 has 14 residues. Trimming stripped 8 bases from V and 4 bases from J, with 12 bases between. Per germline, CDR1 SGHTA and CDR2 FQGTGA. In DNA, the CDR3 is TGTGCCAGCCCTGCGGGGGGTTATAATTCACCCCTCCACTTT. Translated: CASPAGGYNSPLHF.

This clone has a handful of counts. The gene calls are TRBV19 and TRBJ2-7; D assignment may be TRBD1 or TRBD2 (5 bases each). The germline CDR1 and CDR2 sequences are LNHDA and SQIVND (reference sequence). The CDR3 runs 15 residues. Trimming pared 4 bases from V and 2 bases from J, leaving 15 bases between. CDR3 DNA sequence: TGTGCCAGTAGTACCGGGACCGCGGCCCCCTACGAGCAGTACTTC. Its protein product is CASSTGTAAPYEQYF.

With respect to this clone: Other DNA sequences of this sample code for an identical CDR3. This chain uses TRBV2 with TRBJ1-3, with a weak D call TRBD1 (6 bases). This CDR3 contains 16 residues. The germline gives CDR1 SNHLY, CDR2 FYNNEI. V dropped 5 bases and J dropped 9 bases, with 23 bases sitting between them. CDR3 in DNA: TGTGCCAGCAGTCGCCGAGTGTACAGGGAAGGAGGCACCATATATTTT. Its protein is CASSRRVYREGGTIYF. Filled out from reference TRBV2 and TRBJ1-3, the complete variable domain reads EPEVTQTPSHQVTQMGQEVILRCVPISNHLYFYWYRQILGQKVEFLVSFYNNEISEKSEIFDDQFSVERPDGSNFTLKIRSTKLEDSAMYFCASSRRVYREGGTIYFGEGSWLTVV.

The CDR3 protein is CASSPTAGLGQPQHF. The CDR3 bases are TGTGCCAGCAGTCCTACAGCGGGTTTGGGTCAGCCCCAGCATTTT. J is TRBJ1-5 and V is TRBV27, with D uncertain. Germline V CDR1 and CDR2: MNHEY, SMNVEV (reference sequence). This CDR3 comprises 15 residues. Trimming pared 5 bases from V and 6 bases from J, leaving 17 bases between.

There are a few counts of this clone. This chain connects TRBV5-1 to TRBJ1-6; D call uncertain. Germline V CDR1 and CDR2: SGHRS, YFSETQ. The V gene lost 1 base and the J gene lost 0 bases, with 14 bases spanning the gap. This CDR3 spans 18 amino acids. The CDR3 loop is CASSLRAARSSYNSPLHF. CDR3 bases: TGCGCCAGCAGCTTGCGAGCAGCACGGAGCTCCTATAATTCACCCCTCCACTTT.